This T cell receptor beta chain was sequenced in a study of cytomegalovirus exposure and HLA in healthy donors (dated by TCRdb to about 2017). About the study as a whole: According to a later analysis, the roughly 130 validation repertoires were produced on the same platform as the approximately 690 repertoires of the first cohort. The aim of the study was to test whether cataloging public T cell receptors could identify signatures of past pathogen exposure. In addition to the first cohort of around 670 subjects, a separate validation cohort of around 110 different subjects was used. The study combined high-throughput TCR immunosequencing, statistical association of individual TCRs with disease status, and machine learning to predict cytomegalovirus infection status. General conclusions and limits of the study: In the study, 150 to 200 TCR beta chains were listed as associated with cytomegalovirus. The classifier was reported to diagnose cytomegalovirus status with high specificity and sensitivity in both the original cohort and the validation cohort. Subsequent analysis determined that TCRs grouped into clusters in the first cohort also showed a tendency toward co-occurrence across the 90 to 150 validation repertoires, and 85% to 95% of cluster scores exceeded 0. Most TCR sequences were seen in very few donors, while some public TCRs were found in many individuals. All 120 or so repertoires were used to score co-occurrence in the validation cohort in a later analysis, because that analysis had no HLA typing for the cohort. According to the authors, the approach could potentially be generalized to other disease states and immunological phenotypes. Three of the identified cytomegalovirus-associated TCR beta chains were confirmed in vitro to be specific for cytomegalovirus antigens.

The donors belonged to the validation cohort of approximately 130 subjects, which was separate from the roughly 670-subject first cohort. As concerns this clone: Its antigen is unknown. No clone much larger than this one lies a single base away; base qualities are absent.

Unmatched junction bases come to 6, with V trimmed by 5 bases and J by 6 bases. The CDR3 numbers 13 residues from cysteine through phenylalanine. The only DNA kept is the CDR3, 39 bases in frame from the first base. CDR1 and CDR2 were assigned from the germline V gene as LGHNA and YNFKEQ. The library was produced with the immunoSEQ multiplex PCR assay. Per the authors' processing: A statistical classification framework was developed to diagnose cytomegalovirus status using the catalog of TCR beta chain sequences. TCRdb re-hosts the immuneACCESS table, in-frame sequences only. Its copies lack some clones; in the studies checked, an unresolved V gene accounts for under half of them, and the cause for the rest is not known. The DNA was the basis for D and trimming; V, J and clone size are from that table. Present in this sample are about 160,000 clones, about 96% of which were seen just once. Of the sample, about 0.89% is held by the ten largest clones.

The TCR originated in a young woman in good health and CMV-seronegative. The receptor chain draws on TRBV4-2 and TRBJ2-7; TRBD2 agrees with 8 junctional bases. The sequencing sample was made of PBMCs. For the CDR3, the sequence is CASSVERGREQYF. The sequence in DNA is TGTGCCAGCAGCGTCGAGCGGGGGCGCGAGCAGTACTTC.